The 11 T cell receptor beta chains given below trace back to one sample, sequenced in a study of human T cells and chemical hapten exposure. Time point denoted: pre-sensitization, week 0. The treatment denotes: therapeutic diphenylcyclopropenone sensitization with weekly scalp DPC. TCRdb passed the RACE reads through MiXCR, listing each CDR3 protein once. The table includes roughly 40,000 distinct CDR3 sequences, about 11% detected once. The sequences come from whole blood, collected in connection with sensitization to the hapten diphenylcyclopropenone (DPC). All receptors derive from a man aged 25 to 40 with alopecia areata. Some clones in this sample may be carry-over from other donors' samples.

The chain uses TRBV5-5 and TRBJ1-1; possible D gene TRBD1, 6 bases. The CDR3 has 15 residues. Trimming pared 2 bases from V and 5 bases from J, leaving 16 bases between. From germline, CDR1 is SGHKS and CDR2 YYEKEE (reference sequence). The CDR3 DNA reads TGTGCCAGCAGCTTCCCCGCAGGGGTCATTACTGAAGCTTTCTTT. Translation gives CASSFPAGVITEAFF.

Written as DNA, the CDR3 is TGTGCCAGCAGCCCCCTCGACACCAGAGGCACCGGGGAGCTGTTTTTT. It codes for CASSPLDTRGTGELFF. This chain links TRBV12-3 or TRBV12-4 with TRBJ2-2; no clear D gene. The CDR3 is 16 amino acids. Deletions cut 6 bases from V and 4 bases from J, with 18 bases between.

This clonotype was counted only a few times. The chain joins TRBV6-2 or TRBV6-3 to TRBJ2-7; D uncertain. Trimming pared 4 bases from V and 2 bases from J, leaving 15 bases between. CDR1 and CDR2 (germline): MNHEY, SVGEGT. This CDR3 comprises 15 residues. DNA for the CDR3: TGTGCCAGCAGTTCTCTCCTATTCCGCACCTACGAGCAGTACGTC. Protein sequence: CASSSLLFRTYEQYV.

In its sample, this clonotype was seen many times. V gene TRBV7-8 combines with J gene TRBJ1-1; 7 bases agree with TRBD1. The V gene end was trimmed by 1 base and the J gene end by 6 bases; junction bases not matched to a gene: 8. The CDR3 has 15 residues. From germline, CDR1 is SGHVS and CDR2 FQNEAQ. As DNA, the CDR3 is TGTGCCAGCAGCTTAGTTTTGGGACAGAGGGCTGAAGCTTTCTTT. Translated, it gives CASSLVLGQRAEAFF. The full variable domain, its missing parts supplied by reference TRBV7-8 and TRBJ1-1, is GAGVSQSPRYKVAKRGQDVALRCDPISGHVSLFWYQQALGQGPEFLTYFQNEAQLDKSGLPSDRFFAERPEGSVSTLKIQRTQQEDSAVYLCASSLVLGQRAEAFFGQGTRLTVV.

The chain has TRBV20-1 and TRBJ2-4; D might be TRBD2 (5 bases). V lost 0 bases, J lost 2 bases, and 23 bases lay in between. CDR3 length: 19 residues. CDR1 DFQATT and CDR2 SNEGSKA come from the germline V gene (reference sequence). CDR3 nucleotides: TGCAGTGCTAGAGATGACGCCCCGGCGTGGGGAGCGTCCAAAAACATTCAGTACTTC. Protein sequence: CSARDDAPAWGASKNIQYF.

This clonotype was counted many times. CDR3 amino acids: CASSPTLPPNTEAFF. CDR3 in DNA: TGTGCCAGCAGCCCCACCCTGCCCCCGAACACTGAAGCTTTCTTT. The rearrangement joins TRBV9 to TRBJ1-1; D uncertain. The V gene lost 4 bases and the J gene lost 1 base, with 14 bases spanning the gap. The CDR3 contains 15 residues. CDR1 SGDLS and CDR2 YYNGEE come from the germline V gene. The full variable domain, its missing parts supplied by reference TRBV9 and TRBJ1-1, is DSGVTQTPKHLITATGQRVTLRCSPRSGDLSVYWYQQSLDQGLQFLIQYYNGEERAKGNILERFSAQQFPDLHSELNLSSLELGDSALYFCASSPTLPPNTEAFFGQGTRLTVV.

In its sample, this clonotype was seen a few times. Written as DNA, the CDR3 is TGTGCCGCCGCAAGCGGGAATCAGCCCCAGCATTTT. Translated, it gives CAAASGNQPQHF. This chain links TRBV24-1 with TRBJ1-5; D call uncertain. Trimming pared 12 bases from V and 4 bases from J, leaving 12 bases between. Germline V gives CDR1 KGHDR, CDR2 SFDVKD. CDR3 length: 12 amino acids.

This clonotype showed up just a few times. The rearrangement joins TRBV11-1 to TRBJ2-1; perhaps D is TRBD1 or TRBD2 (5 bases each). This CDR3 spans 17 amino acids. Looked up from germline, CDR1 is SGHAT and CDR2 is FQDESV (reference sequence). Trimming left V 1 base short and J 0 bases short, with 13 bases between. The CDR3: CASSLVRGRDSYNEQFF. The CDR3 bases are TGTGCCAGCAGCTTAGTACGGGGCAGGGACTCCTACAATGAGCAGTTCTTC.

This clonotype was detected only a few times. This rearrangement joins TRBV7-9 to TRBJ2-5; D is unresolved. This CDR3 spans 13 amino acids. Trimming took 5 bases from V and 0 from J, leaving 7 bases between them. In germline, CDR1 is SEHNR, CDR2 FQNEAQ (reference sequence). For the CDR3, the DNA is TGTGCCAGCAGCAATGACAACCAAGAGACCCAGTACTTC. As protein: CASSNDNQETQYF. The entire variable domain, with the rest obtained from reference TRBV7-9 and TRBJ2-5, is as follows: DTGVSQNPRHKITKRGQNVTFRCDPISEHNRLYWYRQTLGQGPEFLTYFQNEAQLEKSRLLSDRFSAERPKGSFSTLEIQRTEQGDSAMYLCASSNDNQETQYFGPGTRLLVL.

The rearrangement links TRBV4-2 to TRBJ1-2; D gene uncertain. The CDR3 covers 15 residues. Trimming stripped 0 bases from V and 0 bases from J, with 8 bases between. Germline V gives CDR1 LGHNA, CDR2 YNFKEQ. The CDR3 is CASSQEPIANYGYTF. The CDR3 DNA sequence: TGTGCCAGCAGCCAAGAGCCAATCGCTAACTATGGCTACACCTTC.

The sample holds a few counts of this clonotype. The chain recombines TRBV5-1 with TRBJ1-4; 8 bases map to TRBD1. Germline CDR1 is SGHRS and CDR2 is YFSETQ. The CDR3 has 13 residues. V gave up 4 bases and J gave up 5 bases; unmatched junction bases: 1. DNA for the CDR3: TGCGCCAGCAGCCGGGACAGGAATGAAAAACTGTTTTTT. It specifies CASSRDRNEKLFF.